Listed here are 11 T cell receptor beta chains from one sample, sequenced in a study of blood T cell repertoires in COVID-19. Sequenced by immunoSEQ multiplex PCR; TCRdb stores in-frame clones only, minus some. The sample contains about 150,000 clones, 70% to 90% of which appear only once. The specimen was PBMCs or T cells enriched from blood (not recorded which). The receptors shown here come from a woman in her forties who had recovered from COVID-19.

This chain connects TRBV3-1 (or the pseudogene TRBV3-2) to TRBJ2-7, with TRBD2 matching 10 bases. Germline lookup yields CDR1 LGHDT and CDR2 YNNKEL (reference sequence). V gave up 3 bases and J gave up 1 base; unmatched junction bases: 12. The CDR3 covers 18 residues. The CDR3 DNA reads TGTGCCAGCAGCCAGGATATTAGCGGGAGGAATAGATCCTACGAGCAGTACTTC. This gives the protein CASSQDISGRNRSYEQYF.

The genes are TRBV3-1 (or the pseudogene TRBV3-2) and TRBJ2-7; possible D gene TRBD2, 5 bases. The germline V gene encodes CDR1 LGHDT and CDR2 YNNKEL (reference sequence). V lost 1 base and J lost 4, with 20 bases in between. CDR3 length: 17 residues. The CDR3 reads CASSQVAGGGSGYEQYF. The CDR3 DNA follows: TGTGCCAGCAGCCAAGTGGCAGGAGGCGGGTCCGGGTACGAGCAGTACTTC.

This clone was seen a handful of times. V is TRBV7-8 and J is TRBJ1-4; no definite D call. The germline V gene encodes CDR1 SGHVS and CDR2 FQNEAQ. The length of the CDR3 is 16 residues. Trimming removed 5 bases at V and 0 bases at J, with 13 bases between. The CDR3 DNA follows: TGTGCCAGCAGCCGCCACCGACAAGCAACTAATGAAAAACTGTTTTTT. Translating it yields CASSRHRQATNEKLFF.

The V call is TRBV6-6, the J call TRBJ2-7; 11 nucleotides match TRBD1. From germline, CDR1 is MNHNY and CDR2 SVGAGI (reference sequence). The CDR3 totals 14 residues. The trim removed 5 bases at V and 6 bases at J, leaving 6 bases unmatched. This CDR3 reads CASSRDRGSVEQYF. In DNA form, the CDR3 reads TGTGCCAGCAGTAGGGACAGGGGGTCCGTCGAGCAGTACTTC.

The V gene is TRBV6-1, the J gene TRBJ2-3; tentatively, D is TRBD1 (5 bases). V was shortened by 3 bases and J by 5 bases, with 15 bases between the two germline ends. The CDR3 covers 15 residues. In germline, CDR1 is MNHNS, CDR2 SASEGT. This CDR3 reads CASSDQGRVGDTQYF. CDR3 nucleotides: TGTGCCAGCAGTGACCAAGGCAGGGTAGGAGATACGCAGTATTTT.

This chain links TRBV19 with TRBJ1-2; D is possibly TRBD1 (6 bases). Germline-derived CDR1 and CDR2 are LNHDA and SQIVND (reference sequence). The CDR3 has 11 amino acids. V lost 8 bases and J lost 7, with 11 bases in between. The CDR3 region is CASLGASGYTF. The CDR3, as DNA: TGTGCCAGTCTGGGGGCGTCTGGCTACACCTTC.

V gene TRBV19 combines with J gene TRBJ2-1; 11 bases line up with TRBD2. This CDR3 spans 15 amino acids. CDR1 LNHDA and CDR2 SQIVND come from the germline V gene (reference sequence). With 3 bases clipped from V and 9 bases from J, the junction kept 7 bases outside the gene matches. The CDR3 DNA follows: TGTGCCAGTAGTATGGATAGCGGGAGGGCTGGTGAGCAGTTCTTC. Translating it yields CASSMDSGRAGEQFF.

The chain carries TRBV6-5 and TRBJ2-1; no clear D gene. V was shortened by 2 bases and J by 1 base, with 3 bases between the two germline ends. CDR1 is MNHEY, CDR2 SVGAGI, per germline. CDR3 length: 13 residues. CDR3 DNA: TGTGCCAGCAGTTACGCGTCCTACAATGAGCAGTTCTTC. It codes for CASSYASYNEQFF.

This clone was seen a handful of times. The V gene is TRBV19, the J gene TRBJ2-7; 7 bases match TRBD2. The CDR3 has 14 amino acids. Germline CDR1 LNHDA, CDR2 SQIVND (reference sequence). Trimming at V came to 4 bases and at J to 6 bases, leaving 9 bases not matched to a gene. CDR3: CASSTSKTSSEQYF. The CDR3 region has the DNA TGTGCCAGTAGTACGTCCAAGACTAGCAGCGAGCAGTACTTC.

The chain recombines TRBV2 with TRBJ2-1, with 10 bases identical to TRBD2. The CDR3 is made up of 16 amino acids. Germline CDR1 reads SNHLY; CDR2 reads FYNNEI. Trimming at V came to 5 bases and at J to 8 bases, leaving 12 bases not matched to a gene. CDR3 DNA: TGTGCCAGCAGTCCCAGGGATAGCGGGAGGAACGATGAGCAGTTCTTC. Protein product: CASSPRDSGRNDEQFF.

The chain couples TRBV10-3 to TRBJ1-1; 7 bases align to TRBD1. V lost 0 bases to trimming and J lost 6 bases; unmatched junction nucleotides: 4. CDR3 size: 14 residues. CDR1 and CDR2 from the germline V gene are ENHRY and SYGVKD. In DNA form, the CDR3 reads TGTGCCATCAGTGAGTCGAACAGGGGAGCTGAAGCTTTCTTT. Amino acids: CAISESNRGAEAFF.